This TCR beta chain originates from a study of T cells after yellow fever vaccination. General study points: When the response was secondary, it was weaker but reached its peak faster, day 5 versus 15. Contaminants from the bulk population, in the form of abundant clonotypes, could be found in FACS-sorted repertoires.

The table lists this clonotype with a few counts. Its antigen is unidentified. TCRdb re-called the 5' RACE reads with MiXCR, one entry per CDR3 protein. The table lists approximately 550,000 distinct CDR3 sequences, approximately 21% of them singletons, with 14% in the top ten. Germline assignment: CDR1 SQVTM and CDR2 ANQGSEA. Trimming removed 0 bases from V and 5 bases from J; junction bases left unmatched: 15. CDR3 size: 18 residues. The chain recombines TRBV29-1 with TRBJ2-5; TRBD1 matches 10 bases. Sequenced here: PBMCs, sampled 15 days after the yellow fever booster vaccination. The receptor comes from a man aged 25-45 years who received the YFV17D yellow fever vaccine. The CDR3 reads CSVEDLDRGHVRRETQYF. The CDR3 coding sequence is TGCAGCGTTGAAGATCTAGACAGGGGGCACGTAAGACGTGAGACCCAGTACTTC.